These T cell receptor beta chains were read from a single sample in a study of OX40 agonist ivuxolimab in advanced cancers. The data were produced by immunoSEQ multiplex PCR, yet TCRdb's version contains in-frame clones alone and is incomplete. The sample holds tens of thousands of clones, 82% seen once. The material sequenced was CD4+ or CD8+ T cells sorted from blood, taken in a trial of the OX40 agonist ivuxolimab. These receptors were taken from an adult with an advanced solid tumor such as melanoma, head and neck, liver or kidney cancer. CDR3s include the opening cysteine and the closing phenylalanine or tryptophan. The D gene is left open where the match is weak. Expanded clones get a size class; other rows say once, few or many, or leave the size out.

size	V	D	J	DNA	CDR3
.	TRBV7-2	.	TRBJ2-3	TGTGCCAGCAGCTCGCGGGCAGGGGCGGGCACAGATACGCAGTATTTT	CASSSRAGAGTDTQYF
.	TRBV5-6	TRBD2	TRBJ2-1	TGTGCCAGCAGCTTGCCCCTGCGGGGGGGCCCCTACAATGAGCAGTTCTTC	CASSLPLRGGPYNEQFF
.	TRBV14	.	TRBJ2-1	TGTGCCAGCAGCCAACTGTACAATGAGCAGTTCTTC	CASSQLYNEQFF
.	TRBV25-1	TRBD2	TRBJ2-7	TGTGCCAGCCTGGGCGGGAGGAGCTCCTACGAGCAGTACTTC	CASLGGRSSYEQYF
.	TRBV6-5	TRBD1	TRBJ2-7	TGTGCCAGCAGGTCAGGGGGTACTTCGGCCTACGAGCAGTACTTT	CASRSGGTSAYEQYF
.	TRBV27	.	TRBJ1-3	TGTGCCAGCAGTAAGGGAACGAGACGGGAAAACACCATATATTTT	CASSKGTRRENTIYF
once	TRBV4-2	TRBD2	TRBJ2-3	TGTGCCAGCAGCCAAGAGGGCGGGGGGGCTGTAGATACGCAGTATTTT	CASSQEGGGAVDTQYF
.	TRBV6-1	TRBD1	TRBJ2-2	TGTGCCATTCGGACAGGCGACACCGGGGAGCTGTTTTTT	CAIRTGDTGELFF
few	TRBV4-1	.	TRBJ2-3	TGCGCCAGCAGCCAACGGGATACGCAGTATTTT	CASSQRDTQYF
.	TRBV29-1	.	TRBJ2-3	TGCAGCGTTGAAATCCCGACAGGACTATACACAGATACGCAGTATTTT	CSVEIPTGLYTDTQYF
.	TRBV6-5	TRBD1	TRBJ2-7	TGTGCCAGCAGTTACCTTGACAGGGGGCGCGAGCAGTACTTC	CASSYLDRGREQYF
.	TRBV7-9	.	TRBJ1-1	TGTGCCAGCAGCCCCCGAGGAGGTGTGATGAACACTGAAGCTTTCTTT	CASSPRGGVMNTEAFF
.	TRBV11-3	.	TRBJ2-2	TGTGCCAGCAGCTTAGAAGGTGAGGAGCTGTTTTTT	CASSLEGEELFF
.	TRBV28	.	TRBJ2-3	TGTGCCAGCACCCCTGAGGATACAGATACGCAGTATTTT	CASTPEDTDTQYF
.	TRBV11-2	.	TRBJ2-5	TGTGCCAGCAGCTCAGGACAGGCGGGGGAGACCCAGTACTTC	CASSSGQAGETQYF
.	TRBV2	TRBD1	TRBJ1-1	TGTGCCAGCTCCACAGGGGGCAGAAGGGCGCAAGCTTTCTTT	CASSTGGRRAQAFF
.	TRBV19	.	TRBJ2-6	TGTGCCAGTAGTATAACTGGAGGAACGATGTCTGGGGCCAACGTCCTGACTTTC	CASSITGGTMSGANVLTF
.	TRBV4-2	.	TRBJ1-2	TGTGCCAGCAGCCAAGAGGACGGCCGATATGGCTACACCTTC	CASSQEDGRYGYTF
.	TRBV6-1	.	TRBJ1-3	TGTGCCAGCAGCGAACGGACGGCTGGAAACACCATATATTTT	CASSERTAGNTIYF
.	TRBV19	.	TRBJ1-2	TGTGCCAGTACCCTCGGAAATTCGGACTACTTTGATGGCTACACCTTC	CASTLGNSDYFDGYTF
once	TRBV5-8	.	TRBJ1-4	TGTGCCAGCAGCCAGGACCGTAATGAAAAACTGTTTTTT	CASSQDRNEKLFF
.	TRBV5-1	.	TRBJ2-2	TGCGCCAGTTGGGATCGGGGCAACACCGGGGAGCTGTTTTTT	CASWDRGNTGELFF
.	TRBV30	.	TRBJ1-3	TGTGCCTGGAATCAGGGACTCTCTGGAAACACCATATATTTT	CAWNQGLSGNTIYF
.	TRBV27	TRBD1	TRBJ1-2	TGTGCCAGCAGTTTATCTTTCGGGACAGGGGTAAATGGCTACACCTTC	CASSLSFGTGVNGYTF
large	TRBV2	.	TRBJ2-1	TGTGCCAGCAGTGAAGCGGTTAGCAGGAGAGGGGAGCAGTTCTTC	CASSEAVSRRGEQFF
.	TRBV15	.	TRBJ2-3	TGTGCCACCAGCAGGAGAAAGGGGCTGAGCACAGATACGCAGTATTTT	CATSRRKGLSTDTQYF
.	TRBV28	.	TRBJ1-1	TGTGCCAGCAGCTCCCCGGGACGGAAAGGTGGGACTGAAGCTTTCTTT	CASSSPGRKGGTEAFF
medium-sized	TRBV10-3	.	TRBJ2-7	TGTGCCATCAGTGAGGGCTCCTACGAGCAGTACTTC	CAISEGSYEQYF
.	TRBV10-3	.	TRBJ1-1	TGTGCCATCAGCCGGGGGCAAGGGACTGAAGCTTTCTTT	CAISRGQGTEAFF
medium-sized	TRBV6-5	TRBD2	TRBJ2-7	TGTGCCAGCAACTTCGCCCGGGGGGCCTACGAGCAGTACTTC	CASNFARGAYEQYF
few	TRBV7-9	.	TRBJ1-2	TGTGCCAGCAGCCCATTAGGCGGGAGACGAGAGAACTATGGCTACACCTTC	CASSPLGGRRENYGYTF
.	TRBV2	.	TRBJ1-4	TGTGCCAGCAGGGGTGGACAGCACCGGAATGAAAAACTGTTTTTT	CASRGGQHRNEKLFF